This T cell receptor beta chain was identified in a study of PD-L1 blockade in urothelial cancer. About the study: The patients had undergone anywhere from 0 to 3 prior chemotherapy regimens. The authors examined blood 3 weeks (second dose) and 6 weeks after treatment start. The median number of T cells present in blood samples was 141,255. Study conclusions and caveats: Those with durable benefit had larger increases in tumor-associated blood clones at 3 weeks.

CDR1 and CDR2 (germline): SGHDT, YYEEEE. Between the trimmed V and J ends, which lost 4 bases and 2 bases, there was a span of 16 bases. The CDR3 length is 15 residues. The data were produced by immunoSEQ multiplex PCR, yet TCRdb's version contains in-frame clones alone and is incomplete. Here the sample spans approximately 48,000 clones, around 88% being singletons. For this clone: Its antigen remains unidentified.

Time point reported: pretreatment peripheral blood. Sequences were derived from PBMCs, sampled around atezolizumab (anti-PD-L1) treatment. The TCR sequence derives from a woman aged 60-75 years with urothelial cancer. The rearrangement uses TRBV5-6 and TRBJ2-7; tentative D call: TRBD2 (5 bases). The CDR3 DNA reads TGTGCCAGCAGCCTAGCCCCACTCCTGACCTACGAGCAGTACTTC. Residues: CASSLAPLLTYEQYF.